The next 5 T cell receptor beta chains were all read from a single sample in a study of blood T cell repertoires in COVID-19 (dated by TCRdb to between 2020 and 2021). Library preparation was by the immunoSEQ multiplex PCR assay. Drawn from immuneACCESS, this table holds only the in-frame rearrangements with V and J called that TCRdb kept. Clones are partly lost; checked studies trace under half to an unresolved V gene and leave the rest unexplained. A total of around 480,000 clones appear in this sample, about nine tenths of them only once. The top ten clonotypes cover 0.7% of the sample. Material for sequencing was PBMCs or T cells enriched from blood (not recorded which). The receptors derive from a young woman who had recovered from COVID-19.

This clone showed up just a few times. V is TRBV6-5 and J is TRBJ1-4, with 7 nucleotides matching TRBD1. Trimming removed 0 bases from V and 10 bases from J; junction bases left unmatched: 5. This CDR3 has 14 residues. Germline V gene sequence: CDR1 MNHEY, CDR2 SVGAGI. The CDR3 DNA follows: TGTGCCAGCAGTTACTCGAGGAGGGGGCGAAAACTGTTTTTT. Its translation is CASSYSRRGRKLFF.

As concerns this clone: The identical CDR3 is also encoded by other nucleotide sequences in the sample. V usage is TRBV5-1 and J usage is TRBJ1-2; 11 bases match TRBD1. V was pared by 4 bases and J by 8 bases, with 7 bases of the junction left unmatched. Germline-derived CDR1 and CDR2 are SGHRS and YFSETQ. The CDR3 is made up of 14 amino acids. The CDR3 loop reads CASSPGTGGYGYTF. In DNA form, the CDR3 reads TGCGCCAGCAGCCCCGGGACAGGGGGGTACGGCTACACCTTC.

J is TRBJ2-5 and V is TRBV10-3; 10 bases are a match to TRBD1. The CDR3 loop spans 14 amino acids. Per germline, CDR1 ENHRY and CDR2 SYGVKD. J gave up 5 bases and V 4 bases, and 4 bases lay outside the gene matches. DNA of the CDR3: TGTGCCATCAGTGGACAGGGGGCTAGGGAGACCCAGTACTTC. It specifies CAISGQGARETQYF.

The rearrangement joins TRBV7-9 to TRBJ2-7; 12 bases match TRBD2. V lost 1 base to trimming and J lost 0 bases; unmatched junction nucleotides: 7. Germline V gene sequence: CDR1 SEHNR, CDR2 FQNEAQ (reference sequence). The CDR3 is 18 amino acids. The CDR3 coding sequence is TGTGCCAGCAGCTTAGGGGCTAGCGGGGGGGTAAGCTCCTACGAGCAGTACTTC. Translation gives CASSLGASGGVSSYEQYF.

The chain has TRBV5-4 and TRBJ1-6, with D possibly being TRBD1 (5 bases). The CDR3 totals 16 residues. Germline assignment: CDR1 SGHNT and CDR2 YYREEE (reference sequence). The V and J ends lost 3 bases and 6 bases respectively, with 16 bases between them. CDR3 sequence (DNA): TGTGCCAGCAGCTCCGGGGGTTCGGGAATTAATTCACCCCTCCACTTT. Its translation is CASSSGGSGINSPLHF.